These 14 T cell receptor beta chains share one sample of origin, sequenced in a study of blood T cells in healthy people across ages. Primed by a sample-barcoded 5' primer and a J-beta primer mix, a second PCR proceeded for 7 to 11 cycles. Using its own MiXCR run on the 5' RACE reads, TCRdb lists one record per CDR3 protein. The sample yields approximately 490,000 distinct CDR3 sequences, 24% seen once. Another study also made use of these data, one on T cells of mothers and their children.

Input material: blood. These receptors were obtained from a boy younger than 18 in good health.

CDR3 in DNA: TGTGCCTTAACCGACAGGGGAAAAGAGCAGCCCCAGCATTTT. It translates to CALTDRGKEQPQHF. The gene calls are TRBV30 and TRBJ1-5, with 8 bases lining up with TRBD1. V shed 7 bases and J 7 bases; nucleotides not matched to a gene: 12. The CDR3 length is 14 residues. Germline V gene sequence: CDR1 GTSNPN, CDR2 SVGIG (reference sequence).

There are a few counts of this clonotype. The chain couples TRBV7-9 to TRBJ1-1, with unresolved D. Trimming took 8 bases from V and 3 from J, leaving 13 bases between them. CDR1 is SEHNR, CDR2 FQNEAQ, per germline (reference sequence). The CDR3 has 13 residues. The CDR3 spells CASASMGDTEAFF. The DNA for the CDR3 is TGTGCCAGCGCCAGTATGGGAGACACTGAAGCTTTCTTT.

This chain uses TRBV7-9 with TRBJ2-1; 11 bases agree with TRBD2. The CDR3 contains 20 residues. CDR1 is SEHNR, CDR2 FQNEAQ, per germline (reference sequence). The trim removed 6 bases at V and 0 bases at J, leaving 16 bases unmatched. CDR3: CASRSQSLAGGLSSYNEQFF. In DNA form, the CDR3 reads TGTGCCAGCAGATCCCAGTCCCTAGCGGGGGGATTAAGCTCCTACAATGAGCAGTTCTTC.

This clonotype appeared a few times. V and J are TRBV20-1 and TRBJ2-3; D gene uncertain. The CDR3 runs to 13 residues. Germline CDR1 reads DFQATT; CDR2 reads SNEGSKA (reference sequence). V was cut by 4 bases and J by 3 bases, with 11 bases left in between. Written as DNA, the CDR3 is TGCAGTGCTATGCGTACTAAAACAGATACGCAGTATTTT. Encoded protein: CSAMRTKTDTQYF.

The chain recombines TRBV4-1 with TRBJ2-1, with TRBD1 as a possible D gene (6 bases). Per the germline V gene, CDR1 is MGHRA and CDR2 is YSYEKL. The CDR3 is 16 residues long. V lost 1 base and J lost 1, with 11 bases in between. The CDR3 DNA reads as TGCGCCAGCAGCCAAGGGTCAGGGGAGTCCTACAATGAGCAGTTCTTC. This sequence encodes CASSQGSGESYNEQFF.

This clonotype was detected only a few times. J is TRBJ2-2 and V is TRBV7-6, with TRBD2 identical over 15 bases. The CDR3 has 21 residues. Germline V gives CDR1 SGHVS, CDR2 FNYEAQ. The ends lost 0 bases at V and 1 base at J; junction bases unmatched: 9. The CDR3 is CASSLAAPGLAGGENTGELFF. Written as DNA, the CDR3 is TGTGCCAGCAGCTTAGCGGCCCCGGGACTAGCGGGAGGAGAGAACACCGGGGAGCTGTTTTTT.

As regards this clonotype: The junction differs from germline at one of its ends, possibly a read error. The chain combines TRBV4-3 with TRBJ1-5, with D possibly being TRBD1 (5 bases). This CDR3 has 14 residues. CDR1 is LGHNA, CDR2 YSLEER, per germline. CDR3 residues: CAISPLSGDQPQHF. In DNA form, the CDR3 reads TGCGCCATCAGCCCCTTATCGGGGGACCAGCCCCAGCATTTT.

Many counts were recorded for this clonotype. CDR3 DNA: TGTGCCAGCAGCCCTCGGGAGACCTCTGGAAACACCATATATTTT. This gives the protein CASSPRETSGNTIYF. V gene TRBV9 combines with J gene TRBJ1-3; D gene unclear. The CDR3 runs to 15 residues. Trimming removed 4 bases at V and 0 bases at J, with 11 bases between. Germline V lookup: CDR1 SGDLS, CDR2 YYNGEE.

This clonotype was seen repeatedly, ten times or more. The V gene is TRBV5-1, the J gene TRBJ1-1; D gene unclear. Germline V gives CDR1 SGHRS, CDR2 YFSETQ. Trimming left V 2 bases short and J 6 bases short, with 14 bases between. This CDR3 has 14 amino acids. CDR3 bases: TGCGCCAGCAGCTTAGACCCGAGCCGGTCTGAAGCTTTCTTT. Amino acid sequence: CASSLDPSRSEAFF.

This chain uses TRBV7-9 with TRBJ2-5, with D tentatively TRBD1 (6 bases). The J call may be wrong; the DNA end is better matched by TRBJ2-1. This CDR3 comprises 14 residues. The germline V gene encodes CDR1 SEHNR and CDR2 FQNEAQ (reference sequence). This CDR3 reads CASSSLYRENEQFF. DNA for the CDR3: TGTGCCAGCAGCTCCCTATACAGGGAAAATGAGCAGTTCTTC.

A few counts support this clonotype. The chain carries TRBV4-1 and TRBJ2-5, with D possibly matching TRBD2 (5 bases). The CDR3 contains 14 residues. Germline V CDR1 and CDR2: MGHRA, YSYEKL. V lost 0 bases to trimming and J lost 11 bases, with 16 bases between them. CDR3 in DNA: TGCGCCAGCAGCCAAGATCACTACCGTTGGGAGCAGTACTTC. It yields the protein CASSQDHYRWEQYF.

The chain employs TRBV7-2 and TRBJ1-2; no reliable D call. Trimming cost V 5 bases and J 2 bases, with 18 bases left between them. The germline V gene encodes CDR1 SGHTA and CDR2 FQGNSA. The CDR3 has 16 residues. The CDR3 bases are TGTGCCAGCAGCCAAGAGCCACCCCCTATCAACTATGGCTACACCTTC. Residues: CASSQEPPPINYGYTF.

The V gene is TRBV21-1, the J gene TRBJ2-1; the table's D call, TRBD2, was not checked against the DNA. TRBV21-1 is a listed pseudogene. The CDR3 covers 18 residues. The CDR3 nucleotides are TGTGCCAGCAGCAAAGGTAGGGCCCTCCTTCGGTCCTACAATGAGCAGTTCTTC. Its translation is CASSKGRALLRSYNEQFF.

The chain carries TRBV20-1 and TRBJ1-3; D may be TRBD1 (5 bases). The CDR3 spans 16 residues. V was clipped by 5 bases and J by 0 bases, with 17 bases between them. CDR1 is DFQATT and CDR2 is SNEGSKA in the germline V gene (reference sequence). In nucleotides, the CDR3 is TGCAGTGCTCAGACCGGGACGGACATCTCTGGAAACACCATATATTTT. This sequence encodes CSAQTGTDISGNTIYF.